This T cell receptor (beta chain) was recorded in a study of shared clonotypes between healthy human individuals. The germline V gene has CDR1 MDHEN and CDR2 SYDVKM. The V end was cut by 5 bases, the J end by 4 bases, with 14 bases between. CDR3 length: 15 residues. Only in-frame clones appear in the TCRdb table, and some are missing; sequencing was by immunoSEQ multiplex PCR. The repertoire holds some 530,000 clones, with approximately 78% as singletons. The TCR was taken from a woman aged 40 to 50 in good health. Some clones in this sample may be carry-over from other donors' samples. Sequenced material: PBMCs. The gene calls are TRBV28 and TRBJ1-4; D might be TRBD1 (5 bases). Here the CDR3 DNA reads TGTGCCAGCAGTCCTGTTGGGGGTTTTAATGAAAAACTGTTTTTT. Amino acid sequence: CASSPVGGFNEKLFF.